The 24 T cell receptor beta chains given below trace back to one sample, sequenced in a study of T cell responses to AZD1222 COVID-19 vaccine. Sequencing was performed with immunoSEQ multiplex PCR; in TCRdb, only in-frame clones are kept and a portion is missing. The sample shows roughly 30,000 clones, more than 75% of them seen only once. Sequencing used peripheral blood, obtained 28 days after the second AZD1222 dose. The receptors were sampled from an adult who received the AZD1222 COVID-19 vaccine.

The chain couples TRBV7-2 to TRBJ2-2; D perhaps matches TRBD1 (5 bases). The length of the CDR3 is 16 residues. CDR1 is SGHTA and CDR2 is FQGNSA in the germline V gene. V lost 5 bases, J lost 3 bases, and 16 bases lay in between. The CDR3 region is CASSIQGVSDTGELFF. The CDR3 nucleotides are TGTGCCAGCAGCATCCAAGGGGTTTCGGACACCGGGGAGCTGTTTTTT.

The V call is TRBV30, the J call TRBJ1-5; possible D gene TRBD1, 5 bases. CDR3 length: 13 amino acids. V shed 1 base and J shed 1 base, with 5 bases lying between them. Germline CDR1 is GTSNPN and CDR2 is SVGIG (reference sequence). CDR3 region: CAWSGGSNQPQHF. CDR3 DNA: TGTGCCTGGAGTGGGGGGAGCAATCAGCCCCAGCATTTT.

This clone is labeled as medium-sized (0.01 to 0.1%). The chain combines TRBV2 with TRBJ1-6; D is uncertain. The germline V gene encodes CDR1 SNHLY and CDR2 FYNNEI. The CDR3 contains 15 residues. The V end lost 7 bases, the J end lost 10 bases, and 20 bases lay between the germline ends. The CDR3: CASTPEVGLGSPLHF. CDR3 nucleotide sequence: TGTGCCAGCACCCCAGAAGTCGGATTGGGGTCACCCCTCCACTTT. The variable domain in full, completed from reference TRBV2 and TRBJ1-6, reads EPEVTQTPSHQVTQMGQEVILRCVPISNHLYFYWYRQILGQKVEFLVSFYNNEISEKSEIFDDQFSVERPDGSNFTLKIRSTKLEDSAMYFCASTPEVGLGSPLHFGNGTRLTVT.

J is TRBJ1-5 and V is TRBV2; D is ambiguous. V gave up 8 bases and J gave up 3 bases, with 11 bases separating them. Germline CDR1 is SNHLY and CDR2 is FYNNEI. The CDR3 extends over 13 amino acids. CDR3 protein: CASRRIDNQPQHF. The CDR3 DNA sequence: TGTGCCAGCCGGCGGATCGACAATCAGCCCCAGCATTTT.

The genes are TRBV6-5 and TRBJ1-6; D remains ambiguous. V was trimmed by 2 bases and J by 7 bases, leaving 12 bases between them. Germline loops: CDR1 MNHEY, CDR2 SVGAGI. This CDR3 has 15 amino acids. CDR3 nucleotides: TGTGCCAGCAGTTACAAGGGTTCGGGAAATTCACCCCTCCACTTT. It codes for CASSYKGSGNSPLHF.

V usage is TRBV11-3 and J usage is TRBJ2-7; a weak D match, TRBD1 (6 bases). Germline V gives CDR1 SGHNT, CDR2 YENEEA. V lost 1 base, J lost 5 bases, and 15 bases lay in between. CDR3 size: 15 residues. The CDR3 loop reads CASSLGGLGAHEQYV. CDR3 nucleotides: TGTGCCAGCAGCTTAGGGGGCCTGGGGGCCCACGAGCAGTACGTC.

This clone was observed a few times. This chain joins TRBV6-2 or TRBV6-3 and TRBJ1-2; D is unclear. Germline V gene data show CDR1 as MNHEY and CDR2 as SVGEGT. There are 13 residues in the CDR3. V was cut by 5 bases and J by 6 bases, with 13 bases left in between. CDR3 coding DNA: TGTGCCAGCAGTCCCCGGGGTTGGGATGGCTACACCTTC. Its translation is CASSPRGWDGYTF.

The V call is TRBV19, the J call TRBJ1-6; D is uncertain. CDR1 and CDR2 from the germline V gene are LNHDA and SQIVND (reference sequence). The length of the CDR3 is 13 residues. The V gene lost 6 bases and the J gene lost 11 bases, with 14 bases spanning the gap. The CDR3, as DNA: TGTGCCAGTAGCACGCTGTCGTTGGCACCCCTCCACTTT. Translation gives CASSTLSLAPLHF.

The chain links TRBV7-2 to TRBJ2-5, with D possibly TRBD2 on 7 matching bases. Germline loops: CDR1 SGHTA, CDR2 FQGNSA. Between the trimmed V and J ends, which lost 4 bases and 1 base, there was a span of 13 bases. The CDR3 has 15 residues. DNA of the CDR3: TGTGCCAGCAGCTCCGGGGGGCCCCGCCAAGAGACCCAGTACTTC. Its protein product is CASSSGGPRQETQYF.

The chain joins TRBV4-2 to TRBJ2-5; TRBD2 matches at 8 bases. This CDR3 has 18 amino acids. Germline V gene lookup returns CDR1 LGHNA and CDR2 YNFKEQ. V dropped 0 bases and J dropped 1; count of bases not matched to a gene: 10. CDR3 in DNA: TGTGCCAGCAGCCAAGAGGTTGTGACGGGGGGGCGCCAAGAGACCCAGTACTTC. Its translation: CASSQEVVTGGRQETQYF.

The chain uses TRBV21-1 and TRBJ2-2; the table's D gene call, TRBD1, was not cross checked with the DNA. TRBV21-1 is designated a pseudogene. This CDR3 comprises 16 residues. In nucleotides, the CDR3 is TGTGCCAGCAGCCATTGGACAGACAGGAACACCGGGGAGCTGTTTTTT. It encodes CASSHWTDRNTGELFF.

The rearrangement uses TRBV3-1 (or the pseudogene TRBV3-2) and TRBJ2-7; D is undetermined. Germline values: CDR1 LGHDT, CDR2 YNNKEL (reference sequence). Trimming cost V 5 bases and J 2 bases, with 13 bases left between them. This CDR3 region has 14 residues. The CDR3 loop reads CASSLEQPPYEQYF. CDR3 in DNA: TGTGCCAGCAGCTTAGAACAGCCCCCCTACGAGCAGTACTTC.

This clone has just a few counts. J is TRBJ2-3 and V is TRBV7-2, with D possibly TRBD2 on 5 matching bases. CDR1 and CDR2 from the germline V gene are SGHTA and FQGNSA. V was pared by 3 bases and J by 2 bases, with 9 bases between. The CDR3 spans 14 residues. CDR3 in amino acids: CASSFSDSTDTQYF. CDR3 in DNA: TGTGCCAGCAGCTTTAGCGACTCCACAGATACGCAGTATTTT.

This clone was seen once. This chain joins TRBV9 and TRBJ1-6; TRBD1 matches at 7 bases. CDR1 is SGDLS and CDR2 is YYNGEE in the germline V gene. J lost 6 bases, V lost 3 bases, and 12 bases had no gene match. The CDR3 loop spans 17 amino acids. The CDR3 protein is CASSEPTSGGSNSPLHF. The CDR3 DNA reads TGTGCCAGCAGCGAGCCAACTTCAGGGGGAAGTAATTCACCCCTCCACTTT. Using reference TRBV9 and TRBJ1-6 for the parts outside the CDR3, the full variable domain is DSGVTQTPKHLITATGQRVTLRCSPRSGDLSVYWYQQSLDQGLQFLIQYYNGEERAKGNILERFSAQQFPDLHSELNLSSLELGDSALYFCASSEPTSGGSNSPLHFGNGTRLTVT.

A few counts support this clone. The rearrangement uses TRBV18 and TRBJ1-2; a possible D gene is TRBD1 (5 bases). Germline V lookup: CDR1 KGHSH, CDR2 LQKENI. CDR3 length: 15 residues. With 5 bases removed from V and 6 bases from J, the gap between germline ends came to 19 bases. CDR3 nucleotides: TGTGCCAGCTCATCAAACCCCCAGGGAAGGGATGGCTACACCTTC. Translated, it gives CASSSNPQGRDGYTF. Full variable domain (outside the CDR3, taken from reference TRBV18 and TRBJ1-2): NAGVMQNPRHLVRRRGQEARLRCSPMKGHSHVYWYRQLPEEGLKFMVYLQKENIIDESGMPKERFSAEFPKEGPSILRIQQVVRGDSAAYFCASSSNPQGRDGYTFGSGTRLTVV.

The chain joins TRBV28 to TRBJ1-4; D remains unclear. Germline CDR1 and CDR2: MDHEN and SYDVKM. The CDR3 has 14 amino acids. V dropped 5 bases and J dropped 8 bases, with 15 bases sitting between them. The CDR3 DNA reads TGTGCCAGCAGTCTGACTGCTACACGGGAAAAACTGTTTTTT. Amino acid sequence: CASSLTATREKLFF.

V gene TRBV29-1 combines with J gene TRBJ1-3; D call uncertain. CDR1 is SQVTM and CDR2 is ANQGSEA in the germline V gene. CDR3 size: 12 residues. Trimming left V 7 bases short and J 3 bases short, with 10 bases between. As DNA, the CDR3 is TGCAGCGCTCTTGATAGTGGAAACACCATATATTTT. Its protein product is CSALDSGNTIYF.

The rearrangement uses TRBV5-1 and TRBJ2-5, with 8 bases that match TRBD2. Looked up from germline, CDR1 is SGHRS and CDR2 is YFSETQ. V lost 4 bases, J lost 3 bases, and 8 bases stayed unmatched. The CDR3 is made up of 15 amino acids. The CDR3 DNA sequence: TGCGCCAGCAGCCTACCTCGGGGGGGCGAAGAGACCCAGTACTTC. It translates to CASSLPRGGEETQYF.

This chain connects TRBV19 to TRBJ2-7; 9 bases align to TRBD1. The CDR3 totals 14 residues. The J segment lost 5 bases and the V segment lost 8 bases, leaving 10 bases of the junction unmatched. Germline V CDR1 and CDR2: LNHDA, SQIVND (reference sequence). The CDR3 nucleotides read TGTGCCAGTCGAATCTCGGACAGGGGCCACGAGCAGTACTTC. Protein: CASRISDRGHEQYF.

In its sample, this clone was seen a few times. The chain joins TRBV2 to TRBJ1-2; TRBD1 might be the D (6 bases). The CDR3 is 15 amino acids. The germline CDR1 and CDR2 sequences are SNHLY and FYNNEI. Between the trimmed V and J ends, which lost 10 bases and 3 bases, there was a span of 21 bases. CDR3 residues: CATGVGVAGDYGYTF. The CDR3 bases are TGTGCCACAGGGGTTGGAGTGGCAGGAGACTATGGCTACACCTTC.

The rearrangement uses TRBV19 and TRBJ1-2, with 8 positions matching TRBD1. Germline V gene sequence: CDR1 LNHDA, CDR2 SQIVND (reference sequence). The CDR3 is 14 residues long. J lost 7 bases, V lost 2 bases, and 6 bases had no gene match. CDR3 sequence reads: CASSISQGAGGYTF. For the CDR3, the DNA is TGTGCCAGTAGTATATCCCAGGGGGCCGGTGGCTACACCTTC.

This clone has only a few counts. The V call is TRBV6-5, the J call TRBJ2-3, with D uncertain. V lost 7 bases, J lost 2 bases, and 16 bases lay in between. From germline, CDR1 is MNHEY and CDR2 SVGAGI. This CDR3 spans 15 amino acids. CDR3 amino acids: CASTSGLEVTDTQYF. The CDR3 bases are TGTGCCAGCACTTCGGGTCTGGAAGTCACAGATACGCAGTATTTT.

This clone was counted only a few times. The chain employs TRBV4-1 and TRBJ2-5; D is unclear. Germline CDR1 and CDR2: MGHRA and YSYEKL. The ends were cut back, 0 bases at V and 4 bases at J, with 12 bases in the middle. The CDR3 extends over 15 amino acids. The CDR3 bases are TGCGCCAGCAGCCAAGATCGGGCCTCCGGAGAGACCCAGTACTTC. The encoded protein is CASSQDRASGETQYF.

This rearrangement joins TRBV19 to TRBJ2-2; a weak D match, TRBD1 (8 bases). Trimming cost V 8 bases and J 4 bases, with 17 bases left between them. The CDR3 consists of 15 residues. Germline CDR1 is LNHDA and CDR2 is SQIVND (reference sequence). Here the CDR3 DNA reads TGTGCCAGTCACCTGGACAGGGAGGGCACCGGGGAGCTGTTTTTT. Translated, it gives CASHLDREGTGELFF. The entire variable domain, with the rest obtained from reference TRBV19 and TRBJ2-2, is as follows: DGGITQSPKYLFRKEGQNVTLSCEQNLNHDAMYWYRQDPGQGLRLIYYSQIVNDFQKGDIAEGYSVSREKKESFPLTVTSAQKNPTAFYLCASHLDREGTGELFFGEGSRLTVL.